This TCR beta chain appears in the sequencing data of a study of T-cell reconstitution after alpha-beta-depleted transplantation in children. Preparation of the TCRbeta library used unique molecular identifiers. TCRdb called the PCR reads again in MiXCR, with one record for every CDR3 protein. The sample has a few hundred thousand distinct CDR3 sequences, 10% seen once; the top ten hold 2% to 2.5%. Trimming stripped 5 bases from V and 3 bases from J, with 8 bases between. The length of the CDR3 is 14 residues. Germline V gene lookup returns CDR1 SEHNR and CDR2 FQNEAQ (reference sequence). The chain combines TRBV7-9 with TRBJ1-6; D perhaps matches TRBD1 (6 bases). The sequence derives from a human donor who donated a stem cell graft to a child with acute lymphoblastic leukemia. Sequencing was performed on PBMCs from the stem cell graft donor, taken from the stem cell graft. Written as DNA, the CDR3 is TGTGCCAGCAGCCAGGGGAACTATAATTCACCCCTCCACTTT. It codes for CASSQGNYNSPLHF.